The rows below give T cell receptor beta chains drawn from one sample of a study of cytomegalovirus exposure and HLA in healthy donors. TCRdb's table, derived via immunoSEQ multiplex PCR, lists solely in-frame clones and lacks some. The table includes more than 150,000 clones, about 86% detected once. Sequenced input: PBMCs. All receptors derive from a woman aged 25 to 39 in good health and CMV-seronegative. The CDR3 runs from the conserved cysteine through the conserved F or W. A D gene is named only where the DNA matches it firmly. Expanded clones are given a class, and other clones once, few, many or no size at all.

.	TRBV27	.	TRBJ1-6	TGTGCCAGCAGTTTAACCACAGGGAGCTCCTATAATTCACCCCTCCACTTT	CASSLTTGSSYNSPLHF
TRBD2	TRBV29-1	once	TRBJ2-2	TGCAGCGTTCAATTGGGACTAGCGGGAACCACCGGGGAGCTGTTTTTT	CSVQLGLAGTTGELFF
TRBD1	TRBV18	.	TRBJ1-2	TGTGCCAGCTCACACACGACAGGGGGTGACTATGGCTACACCTTC	CASSHTTGGDYGYTF
TRBD2	TRBV10-1	.	TRBJ2-1	TGCGCCAGCAGTGAGTCGCCCCCCAGCGGGGGCTCCTACAATGAGCAGTTCTTC	CASSESPPSGGSYNEQFF
TRBD1	TRBV6-6	once	TRBJ1-3	TGTGCCAGCAGTTCCCAGGGGGCGGCAGGAAACACCATATATTTT	CASSSQGAAGNTIYF
TRBD1	TRBV4-1	few	TRBJ1-5	TGCGCCAGCAGTTGGACAGGTAGCAATCAGCCCCAGCATTTT	CASSWTGSNQPQHF
TRBD1	TRBV7-2	few	TRBJ2-7	TGTGCCAGCAGCTTAGTGGGGGCCGGTATCACGAGACAGGGGAACGAGCAGTACTTC	CASSLVGAGITRQGNEQYF
.	TRBV20-1	.	TRBJ2-7	TGCAGTGCTGCGCCGGGGTACGAGCAGTACTTC	CSAAPGYEQYF
TRBD2	TRBV4-3	.	TRBJ2-5	TGCGCCAGCAGCCAAGGGTGGGGAGGGCTCACCCAAGAGACCCAGTACTTC	CASSQGWGGLTQETQYF
.	TRBV2	.	TRBJ1-2	TGTGCCAGCAGTGCGCAGACCCGGACAGTTGCTGGTGGCTACACCTTC	CASSAQTRTVAGGYTF
TRBD2	TRBV19	.	TRBJ2-3	TGTGCCAGTAGTATAATGATCAGGGAGGGAGATACGCAGTATTTT	CASSIMIREGDTQYF
.	TRBV29-1	once	TRBJ1-5	TGCAGCGCCCACACAGGGATCAATCAGCCCCAGCATTTT	CSAHTGINQPQHF
.	TRBV28	once	TRBJ1-1	TGTGCCAGCAGTTCTGGGGGGATGAACACTGAAGCTTTCTTT	CASSSGGMNTEAFF
.	TRBV5-1	.	TRBJ1-2	TGCGCCAGCAGCTTGGCCGGTCGTATTAGGGGTGGCTACACCTTC	CASSLAGRIRGGYTF
.	TRBV18	.	TRBJ2-7	TGTGCCAGCTCACCATCTGCCAACTACGAGCAGTACTTC	CASSPSANYEQYF
.	TRBV10-2	.	TRBJ2-7	TGCGCCAGCAGTGAGGGTAGAGGGTACGAGCAGTACTTC	CASSEGRGYEQYF
.	TRBV27	.	TRBJ1-6	TGTGCCAGCAGTCTGCCGGCTTCGGGTTCACCCCTCCACTTT	CASSLPASGSPLHF
.	TRBV12-5	.	TRBJ2-2	TGTGCTAGTGGTTTGGTACGAGCGACAGCGAACACCGGGGAGCTGTTTTTT	CASGLVRATANTGELFF
TRBD2	TRBV2	few	TRBJ2-7	TGTGCCAGCACCTTGGGACTAGCGGGGGGCTACGAGCAGTACTTC	CASTLGLAGGYEQYF
.	TRBV19	.	TRBJ1-4	TGTGCCAGCCGGGGGGCCCTTGGGAAACTGTTTTTT	CASRGALGKLFF